What follows describes a single TCR beta chain. Germline CDR1 reads SNHLY; CDR2 reads FYNNEI. V trimming: 6 bases; J trimming: 9 bases; junction bases outside the gene matches: 8. The CDR3 totals 15 residues. The source of the sample is a study of blood T cell repertoires in COVID-19. Study information: The origin of the acute and convalescent COVID-19 samples was the United States, Italy and Spain. T cells, B-cell-depleted T cells, or PBMCs provided the cDNA or gDNA that served as material.

In the source study's methods: Reference gene primers were amplified, and this amplification served to estimate nucleated cell counts. Libraries were prepared by immunoSEQ multiplex PCR; TCRdb keeps only in-frame clonotypes and omits some of them. Clonal size and the V and J genes are those of that table, whereas D and trimming came from the DNA. This table has roughly 32,000 clones, less than 95% appearing once. This chain uses TRBV2 with TRBJ2-1; 13 nucleotides match TRBD2. What was sequenced was peripheral blood. The TCR comes from a man between 65 and 79 years old with active or convalescent COVID-19. The CDR3 bases are TGTGCCAGCAGGATCACTAGCGGGAGGGCCGGTGAGCAGTTCTTC. Amino acids: CASRITSGRAGEQFF. Looking up the rest from reference TRBV2 and TRBJ2-1 gives the full variable domain: EPEVTQTPSHQVTQMGQEVILRCVPISNHLYFYWYRQILGQKVEFLVSFYNNEISEKSEIFDDQFSVERPDGSNFTLKIRSTKLEDSAMYFCASRITSGRAGEQFFGPGTRLTVL.